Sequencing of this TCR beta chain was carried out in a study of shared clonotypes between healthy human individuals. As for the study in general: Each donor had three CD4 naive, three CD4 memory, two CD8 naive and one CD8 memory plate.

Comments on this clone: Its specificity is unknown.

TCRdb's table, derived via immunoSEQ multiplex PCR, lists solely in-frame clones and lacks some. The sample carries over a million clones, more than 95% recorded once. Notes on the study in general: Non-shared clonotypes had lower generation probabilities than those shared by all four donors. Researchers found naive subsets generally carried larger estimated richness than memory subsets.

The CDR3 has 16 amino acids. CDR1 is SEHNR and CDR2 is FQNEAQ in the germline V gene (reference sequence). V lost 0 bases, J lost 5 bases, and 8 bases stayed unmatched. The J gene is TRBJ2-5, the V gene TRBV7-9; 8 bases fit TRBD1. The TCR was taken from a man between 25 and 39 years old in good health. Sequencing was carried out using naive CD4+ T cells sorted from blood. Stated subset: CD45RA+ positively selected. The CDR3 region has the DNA TGTGCCAGCAGCTTAGCTGGGGCAGGGGGCGTCGAGACCCAGTACTTC. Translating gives CASSLAGAGGVETQYF.